The 9 T cell receptor delta chains in this list originate from one sample, sequenced in a study of gamma-delta T cells after stem cell transplantation. TCRdb re-called the RT-PCR reads via CATT. This sample has 1,500 to 2,000 delta-chain clones, with roughly 5% found just once. The sample consisted of gamma-delta T cells. These receptors came from a human donor. It is not recorded whose cells these are; they may come from a transplant donor.

The chain employs TRDV2 and TRDJ1, with 8 bases matching TRDD3. The J gene was not available in TCRdb and was assigned here by matching the DNA to germline segments. The junction had 15 bases not matched to a gene; V was cut back by 4 bases and J by 0 bases. Germline lookup yields CDR1 GEAIGNYY and CDR2 EKD. The CDR3 runs to 18 residues. CDR3 loop: CACDTRGDRPSNTDKLIF. The DNA of the CDR3 is TGTGCCTGTGATACTAGGGGGGATAGGCCTTCGAACACCGATAAACTCATCTTT.

About this clone: A far larger clone is one nucleotide away, so this likely arose from a read error. The sample contains more than one DNA sequence encoding this CDR3. This sequence joins TRDV2 and TRDJ1; 8 bases map to TRDD3. This CDR3 has 17 residues. Trimming at V came to 7 bases and at J to 0 bases, leaving 15 bases not matched to a gene. Germline V lookup: CDR1 GEAIGNYY, CDR2 EKD. CDR3 protein: CACDPLGGGSYTDKLIF. Written as DNA, the CDR3 is TGTGCCTGCGACCCCCTTGGTGGGGGATCATACACCGATAAACTCATCTTT.

This clone was recorded a few times. For this DNA, TCRdb reports the protein of a much larger clone, which diverges at residue 4, most likely from a read error; the protein presented here is translated directly from the DNA. J is TRDJ1 and V is TRDV2, with 10 bases lining up with TRDD3. V lost 5 bases to trimming and J lost 11 bases; unmatched junction nucleotides: 19. The CDR3 loop spans 16 amino acids. The germline V gene encodes CDR1 GEAIGNYY and CDR2 EKD. CDR3 nucleotide sequence: TGTGCCTGTGGCACAGTTGGGGGGGATACGCGGTTACAGCTCATCTTT. Residues: CACGTVGGDTRLQLIF.

Details on this clone: This sequence may be a read error, since a much larger clone differs from it by one base. Other nucleotide sequences in the sample specify the same CDR3. V gene TRDV2 combines with J gene TRDJ3; possibly TRDD3 for D (6 bases). Trimming took 3 bases from V and 1 from J, leaving 15 bases between them. Germline assignment: CDR1 GEAIGNYY and CDR2 EKD. The CDR3 extends over 18 amino acids. As DNA, the CDR3 is TGTGCCTGTGACCCCGCCGGGGGACGATCCTGGGACACCCGACAGATGTTTTTC. It yields the protein CACDPAGGRSWDTRQMFF.

Judged by abundance, this clone is medium-sized. TCRdb's protein, taken from a much larger clone, differs from this DNA's translation at residue 5, likely owing to a read error; the protein displayed comes from the DNA. The chain combines TRDV2 with TRDJ1, with TRDD3 matching over 8 bases. No J segment appears in TCRdb, so it was assigned here by matching the sequence to germline. This CDR3 region has 17 residues. Trimming cost V 0 bases and J 0 bases; bases outside gene matches: 8. The germline CDR1 and CDR2 sequences are GEAIGNYY and EKD. CDR3 residues: CACDTLGGGSYTDKLIF. CDR3 nucleotides: TGTGCCTGTGACACCCTTGGTGGGGGATCATACACCGATAAACTCATCTTT.

This clone is judged large. Other nucleotide sequences in the sample specify the same CDR3. The chain uses TRDV2 and TRDJ1; 9 nucleotides agree with TRDD3. The V gene end was trimmed by 2 bases and the J gene end by 0 bases; junction bases not matched to a gene: 9. The length of the CDR3 is 17 residues. The germline V gene encodes CDR1 GEAIGNYY and CDR2 EKD. DNA of the CDR3: TGTGCCTGTGACAGACTGGGGGACCGAAGGGACACCGATAAACTCATCTTT. This gives the protein CACDRLGDRRDTDKLIF.

In its sample, this clone was seen a few times. With only one base between it and a far larger clone, this is likely a read error. Other nucleotide sequences in the sample specify the same CDR3. This rearrangement joins TRDV2 to TRDJ1, with 11 nucleotides matching TRDD3. Germline loops: CDR1 GEAIGNYY, CDR2 EKD. The junction had 10 bases not matched to a gene; V was cut back by 0 bases and J by 2 bases. This CDR3 comprises 18 residues. This CDR3 reads CACDTVATLGDTTDKLIF. The CDR3 nucleotides read TGTGCCTGTGACACCGTCGCTACGTTGGGGGATACGACCGATAAACTCATCTTT.

Remarks on this clone: Other DNA variants within this sample encode the same CDR3. V gene TRDV2 combines with J gene TRDJ1, with 7 bases lining up with TRDD3. Germline values: CDR1 GEAIGNYY, CDR2 EKD. This CDR3 has 21 residues. Losses at the gene ends were 1 base for V and 0 bases for J; bases not matched to a gene: 22. The DNA of the CDR3 is TGTGCCTGTGACACAATGAGTGCAAGTACTGGGGACGACATCGACACCGATAAACTCATCTTT. Its translation: CACDTMSASTGDDIDTDKLIF.

Of note for this clone: It differs at one base from a far larger clone, so likely a read error. The same CDR3 can be traced to other DNA sequences in this sample. The V gene is TRDV2, the J gene TRDJ1; 10 bases agree with TRDD3. Germline lookup yields CDR1 GEAIGNYY and CDR2 EKD. The CDR3 consists of 17 residues. CDR3 DNA: TGCGCCTGTGACACCCTACGGACTGGGGGATACACCGATAAACTCATCTTT. It translates to CACDTLRTGGYTDKLIF.